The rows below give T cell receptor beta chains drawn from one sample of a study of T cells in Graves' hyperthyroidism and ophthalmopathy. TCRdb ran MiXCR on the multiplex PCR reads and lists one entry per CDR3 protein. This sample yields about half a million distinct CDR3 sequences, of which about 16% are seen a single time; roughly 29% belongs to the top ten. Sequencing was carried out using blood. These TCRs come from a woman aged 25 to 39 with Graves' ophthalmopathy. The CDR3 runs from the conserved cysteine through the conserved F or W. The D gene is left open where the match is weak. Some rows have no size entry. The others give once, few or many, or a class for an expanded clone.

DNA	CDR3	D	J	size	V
TGTGCCAGCAGCCCCCACCTCAATGAGCAGTTCTTC	CASSPHLNEQFF	.	TRBJ2-1	many	TRBV11-2
TGTGCCAGCAGTCGCGAAACGGGACAGGGAGTCGGCTACACCTTC	CASSRETGQGVGYTF	TRBD1	TRBJ1-2	many	TRBV27
TGTGCCAGCAGCTATGCATTATATAATTCACCCCTCCACTTT	CASSYALYNSPLHF	.	TRBJ1-6	few	TRBV7-9
TGTGCCACCAAACCACAGGGTCCCGAGCAGTACTTC	CATKPQGPEQYF	.	TRBJ2-7	many	TRBV28
TGTGCCAGCAGCTTAAATGCGGGAGAATTTTACGAGCAGTACTTC	CASSLNAGEFYEQYF	TRBD2	TRBJ2-7	.	TRBV7-2
TGTGCCAGCACCACAGGAGTGGGCGGGGAGCTGTTTTTT	CASTTGVGGELFF	.	TRBJ2-2	many	TRBV3-1
TGTGCCAGCAGCGGGCTAGCGGGAACCTACGAGCAGTACTTC	CASSGLAGTYEQYF	TRBD2	TRBJ2-7	many	TRBV28
TGTGCCAGTACGCCTAGCGGGGGGAAAGAGACCCAGTACTTC	CASTPSGGKETQYF	TRBD2	TRBJ2-5	few	TRBV19
TGTGCCAGCAGCTTACAGGGGCAGAACACTGAAGCTTCCTTT	CASSLQGQNTEASF	.	TRBJ1-1	once	TRBV13
TGTGCCAGCTGGGCTCTGGGCAATCAGCCCCAGCATTTT	CASWALGNQPQHF	.	TRBJ1-5	few	TRBV28
TGCGCCAGCAGCTTGGATCCAAGGGGTGATTCACCCCTCCACTTT	CASSLDPRGDSPLHF	.	TRBJ1-6	.	TRBV5-1
TGTGCCAGCAGCGCCAGGACGGTAGGCGAGCAGTACTTC	CASSARTVGEQYF	.	TRBJ2-7	many	TRBV11-2
TGTGCCGGGGGGCGGGGAGGCACAGATACGCAGTATTTT	CAGGRGGTDTQYF	.	TRBJ2-3	few	TRBV5-4
TGTGCCACCAGCAGAGCCAACCCCGGGGTAAACATTCAGTACTTC	CATSRANPGVNIQYF	.	TRBJ2-4	few	TRBV15
TGCAGTGCTCTCCCGGGACTATCCATCTCTAGCTCCTACAATGAGCAGTTCTTC	CSALPGLSISSSYNEQFF	TRBD2	TRBJ2-1	many	TRBV20-1
TGTGCCAGCAGACCGACGGCAGATACGCAGTATTTT	CASRPTADTQYF	.	TRBJ2-3	many	TRBV25-1
TGTGCCACCACCTTTGTTGGATTTTTAGGGGGGGAAGGGGGAGAGACCCAGTACTTC	CATTFVGFLGGEGGETQYF	.	TRBJ2-5	many	TRBV28
TGTGCCAGCAGCCAAGGAAAAAACGAGCAGTACTTC	CASSQGKNEQYF	.	TRBJ2-7	many	TRBV3-1
TGTGCCATCACAGGGTCCTTGTCCTCACCCCTCCACTTT	CAITGSLSSPLHF	.	TRBJ1-6	few	TRBV10-3
TGCGCCAGCAGCCCAGGGTGGGGGCAAGGCAATCAGCCCCAGCATTTT	CASSPGWGQGNQPQHF	.	TRBJ1-5	.	TRBV4-1
TGTGCCAGCAGCTTGGAAAGCACTGAAGCTTTCTTT	CASSLESTEAFF	.	TRBJ1-1	.	TRBV5-6
TGCGCCAGCAGCCAAGGAATGGGACAGGGTTTCCCCGGGGAGCTGTTTTTT	CASSQGMGQGFPGELFF	TRBD1	TRBJ2-2	.	TRBV4-3
TGTGCCAGCAGTCCCCAGTGGGGTGAAGCTTTCTTT	CASSPQWGEAFF	.	TRBJ1-1	many	TRBV28
TGCGCCAGCAGCTTGGTGTTAGGGTTAGATGAGCAGTTCTTC	CASSLVLGLDEQFF	.	TRBJ2-1	few	TRBV5-1
TGTGCCAGCAGCTTAGTCCAAATTCGTGACTATGGCTACACCTTC	CASSLVQIRDYGYTF	.	TRBJ1-2	.	TRBV7-3
TGTGCCAGCAGTTTAATCGTTGGCAGACCCCACAATGAGCAGTTCTTC	CASSLIVGRPHNEQFF	.	TRBJ2-1	many	TRBV12-3/TRBV12-4
TGTGCCAGCAGCTTGACGGTACCGTACAATGAGCAGTTCTTC	CASSLTVPYNEQFF	.	TRBJ2-1	few	TRBV5-5
TGTGCCAGCAGTGAAGCGCTGGGGGGAGGGGACACTGAAGCTTTCTTT	CASSEALGGGDTEAFF	.	TRBJ1-1	few	TRBV6-1
TGTGCCGATTACCTGTTCCTCTACGAGCAGTACTTC	CADYLFLYEQYF	.	TRBJ2-7	many	TRBV28
TGCAGCGGACGAAGTGGAAACACCATATATTTT	CSGRSGNTIYF	.	TRBJ1-3	few	TRBV29-1
TGTGCCTGGAGGAGGGATAGCAATCAGCCCCAGCATTTT	CAWRRDSNQPQHF	.	TRBJ1-5	many	TRBV30
TGTGCCAGTAGTCCCGTCGTGGGGGCGGGAAGTCAGCCCCAGCATTTT	CASSPVVGAGSQPQHF	.	TRBJ1-5	many	TRBV19
TGCGCCAGCAGCCAAGGGGGGAGGGACTACGAGCAGTACTTC	CASSQGGRDYEQYF	TRBD2	TRBJ2-7	few	TRBV4-3
TGTGCCAGCAGTACGACGAGCTCTGGGGCCAACGTCCTGACTTTC	CASSTTSSGANVLTF	.	TRBJ2-6	.	TRBV28
TGTGCCAGCAGTTCCGCAACAGGGGGCCTCGCAGATACGCAGTATTTT	CASSSATGGLADTQYF	TRBD1	TRBJ2-3	once	TRBV28